This TCR beta chain was sequenced in a study of T cell repertoires in cytomegalovirus infection. Background on the study: A matching HLA type, together with CMV infection, was signaled by public TCR beta signatures.

This CDR3 contains 15 residues. V was clipped by 2 bases and J by 2 bases, with 13 bases between them. CDR1 is ENHRY and CDR2 is SYGVKD in the germline V gene. This clonotype turned up a few times. What it binds is not known. Overall study findings and caveats: Individuals carrying CMV plus the relevant HLA were identified by cumulative frequency of public TCR beta families.

TCRdb called the reads again in MiXCR, with one record for every CDR3 protein. The sample holds more than 650,000 distinct CDR3 sequences, approximately 34% seen once. The chain combines TRBV10-3 with TRBJ2-7, with D possibly being TRBD1 (6 bases). The sample taken for sequencing was PBMCs. The clonotype originates from a human donor in good health (CMV status not recorded). Some clones in this sample may be carry-over from other donors' samples. CDR3 sequence: CAISEIRGWTYEQYF. The DNA for the CDR3 is TGTGCCATCAGTGAGATAAGGGGGTGGACCTACGAGCAGTACTTC.